This entry lists 28 T cell receptor beta chains sequenced from one sample in a study of CD4+ T cells in melanoma. The data were produced by immunoSEQ multiplex PCR, yet TCRdb's version contains in-frame clones alone and is incomplete. Of more than 8,500 clones in the sample, roughly three quarters were seen once. Sequencing was done on a sample of peripheral blood. The receptors shown here come from a human donor with melanoma.

The chain has TRBV7-2 and TRBJ2-1, with 8 bases fitting TRBD2. CDR3 length: 16 residues. V lost 2 bases, J lost 4 bases, and 7 bases stayed unmatched. CDR1 SGHTA and CDR2 FQGNSA come from the germline V gene. Here the CDR3 DNA reads TGTGCCAGCAGCTTACCCGGCGGGGGGCGGTACAATGAGCAGTTCTTC. It codes for CASSLPGGGRYNEQFF.

This chain joins TRBV5-5 and TRBJ2-2; 7 bases map to TRBD2. This CDR3 comprises 16 residues. Germline CDR1 SGHKS, CDR2 YYEKEE (reference sequence). The V and J ends lost 2 bases and 1 base, in that order; junction bases with no gene match: 5. CDR3 protein: CASSFRAGLNTGELFF. In nucleotides, the CDR3 is TGTGCCAGCAGCTTCAGAGCGGGACTGAACACCGGGGAGCTGTTTTTT. Full variable domain (outside the CDR3, taken from reference TRBV5-5 and TRBJ2-2): DAGVTQSPTHLIKTRGQQVTLRCSPISGHKSVSWYQQVLGQGPQFIFQYYEKEERGRGNFPDRFSARQFPNYSSELNVNALLLGDSALYLCASSFRAGLNTGELFFGEGSRLTVL.

The chain joins TRBV5-4 to TRBJ1-1; unclear D gene. Germline CDR1 is SGHNT and CDR2 is YYREEE (reference sequence). Trimming removed 0 bases from V and 1 base from J, with 7 bases in between. The CDR3 consists of 14 residues. The CDR3 bases are TGTGCCAGCAGCTTGGGACTCCGGAACACTGAAGCTTTCTTT. Protein product: CASSLGLRNTEAFF.

The chain links TRBV10-2 to TRBJ2-5, with D possibly being TRBD1 (6 bases). V lost 6 bases and J lost 0, with 14 bases in between. The length of the CDR3 is 15 residues. Germline CDR1 WSHSY, CDR2 SAAADI. The CDR3 protein is CASSRTGLNQETQYF. The CDR3 DNA reads as TGCGCCAGCAGCCGTACAGGGCTTAACCAAGAGACCCAGTACTTC.

In this sample, this clone turned up once. The chain links TRBV5-4 to TRBJ2-1; 7 positions agree with TRBD2. CDR3 length equals 17 residues. The V gene's germline CDR1 is SGHNT and CDR2 YYREEE (reference sequence). J was trimmed by 0 bases and V by 4 bases; bases with no gene match: 10. In nucleotides, the CDR3 is TGTGCCAGCAGCCGCAGAACCACTAGCGACTCCTACAATGAGCAGTTCTTC. Amino acid sequence: CASSRRTTSDSYNEQFF.

There are a few counts of this clone. The chain carries TRBV4-1 and TRBJ1-5, with D possibly TRBD1 on 6 matching bases. Germline CDR1 is MGHRA and CDR2 is YSYEKL. The CDR3 runs to 16 residues. Trimming removed 2 bases at V and 6 bases at J, with 17 bases between. DNA of the CDR3: TGCGCCAGCAGCCAAAGTCTATTTCCGACAGGTCAGCCCCAGCATTTT. Amino acids: CASSQSLFPTGQPQHF.

The chain employs TRBV28 and TRBJ2-3; D uncertain. Trimming took 3 bases from V and 3 from J, leaving 10 bases between them. CDR3 length: 14 residues. Germline CDR1 is MDHEN and CDR2 is SYDVKM. The CDR3 spells CASSFLSGTDTQYF. The DNA for the CDR3 is TGTGCCAGCAGTTTCCTCAGTGGGACAGATACGCAGTATTTT.

The genes are TRBV4-2 and TRBJ1-1; 8 bases are shared with TRBD1. This CDR3 is built from 17 residues. Per the germline V gene, CDR1 is LGHNA and CDR2 is YNFKEQ. The V segment lost 2 bases and the J segment 2 bases; nucleotides outside the gene matches: 10. The CDR3 DNA reads TGTGCCAGCAGCCAACCTGACAGGGGCGCAATAAACACTGAAGCTTTCTTT. Translating it yields CASSQPDRGAINTEAFF.

This clone was seen a handful of times. This chain joins TRBV19 and TRBJ2-5, with D possibly matching TRBD2 (5 bases). V lost 1 base and J 5 bases, leaving 14 bases between the germline ends. The CDR3 covers 15 residues. The germline gives CDR1 LNHDA, CDR2 SQIVND (reference sequence). CDR3 in amino acids: CASSIVDVRGETQYF. The DNA for the CDR3 is TGTGCCAGTAGTATAGTTGACGTCCGGGGTGAGACCCAGTACTTC.

This clone is a singleton in its sample. The CDR3 reads CASRDRGDEQYF. The CDR3 DNA follows: TGTGCCAGCAGGGACAGGGGTGACGAGCAGTACTTC. The chain is built from TRBV28 and TRBJ2-7, with 9 bases identical to TRBD1. The CDR3 runs 12 residues. Trimming removed 6 bases from V and 5 bases from J; junction bases left unmatched: 2. Germline lookup yields CDR1 MDHEN and CDR2 SYDVKM.

The rearrangement joins TRBV27 to TRBJ2-7, with TRBD2 identical over 15 bases. Trimming removed 4 bases from V and 2 bases from J; junction bases left unmatched: 12. The CDR3 extends over 19 amino acids. CDR1 and CDR2 from the germline V gene are MNHEY and SMNVEV (reference sequence). The CDR3 DNA is TGTGCCAGCAGTTCCGTCCCGGGACTAGCGGGGGGCCCAACCTACGAGCAGTACTTC. This sequence encodes CASSSVPGLAGGPTYEQYF.

The CDR3 coding sequence is TGTGCCAGCAGCCCTCGCCGGGGTCCGAGCCAACCCTACGAGCAGTACTTC. It translates to CASSPRRGPSQPYEQYF. The gene calls are TRBV7-8 and TRBJ2-7; maybe TRBD2 (5 bases). CDR1 and CDR2 (germline): SGHVS, FQNEAQ. Between the trimmed V and J ends, which lost 5 bases and 2 bases, there was a span of 22 bases. The length of the CDR3 is 17 residues.

There are a few counts of this clone. The chain links TRBV7-8 to TRBJ1-1, with unresolved D. CDR3 length: 13 amino acids. Germline assignment: CDR1 SGHVS and CDR2 FQNEAQ. V was pared by 0 bases and J by 1 base, with 3 bases between. The chain's CDR3 is CASSLAANTEAFF. The CDR3 DNA reads as TGTGCCAGCAGCTTAGCGGCGAACACTGAAGCTTTCTTT. Looking up the rest from reference TRBV7-8 and TRBJ1-1 gives the full variable domain: GAGVSQSPRYKVAKRGQDVALRCDPISGHVSLFWYQQALGQGPEFLTYFQNEAQLDKSGLPSDRFFAERPEGSVSTLKIQRTQQEDSAVYLCASSLAANTEAFFGQGTRLTVV.

This clone has more than one count but fewer than ten. This chain joins TRBV5-1 and TRBJ2-3; 12 nucleotides line up with TRBD1. In germline, CDR1 is SGHRS, CDR2 YFSETQ. There are 17 residues in the CDR3. V was clipped by 1 base and J by 6 bases; unmatched bases: 9. Written as DNA, the CDR3 is TGCGCCAGCAGCTTGACCCCTCCGGGACAGGGGGCGGATACGCAGTATTTT. It translates to CASSLTPPGQGADTQYF.

The chain is built from TRBV7-9 and TRBJ2-7; D remains ambiguous. Trimming cost V 1 base and J 2 bases, with 3 bases left between them. Germline V gene lookup returns CDR1 SEHNR and CDR2 FQNEAQ (reference sequence). This CDR3 spans 12 amino acids. CDR3 in DNA: TGTGCCAGCAGCTTAGACCCCTACGAGCAGTACTTC. It is translated as CASSLDPYEQYF.

The V and J genes are TRBV5-1 and TRBJ2-5, with D perhaps matching TRBD1 or TRBD2 (5 bases each). The CDR3 loop spans 14 amino acids. V lost 0 bases, J lost 4 bases, and 10 bases lay in between. From germline, CDR1 is SGHRS and CDR2 YFSETQ. CDR3: CASSLVAGTETQYF. CDR3 nucleotide sequence: TGCGCCAGCAGCTTGGTTGCAGGGACAGAGACCCAGTACTTC.

The chain has TRBV28 and TRBJ1-1; unclear D gene. The CDR3 length is 14 residues. V gave up 5 bases and J gave up 0 bases, with 10 bases separating them. Germline V lookup: CDR1 MDHEN, CDR2 SYDVKM. The CDR3 loop is CASSPTLVNTEAFF. CDR3 coding DNA: TGTGCCAGCAGTCCCACCCTAGTGAACACTGAAGCTTTCTTT.

The chain employs TRBV5-1 and TRBJ1-1; no clear D. This CDR3 has 12 residues. The V gene lost 2 bases and the J gene lost 3 bases, with 5 bases spanning the gap. The germline gives CDR1 SGHRS, CDR2 YFSETQ. In DNA form, the CDR3 reads TGCGCCAGCAGCTTCGGTGACACTGAAGCTTTCTTT. Encoded protein: CASSFGDTEAFF.

In its sample, this clone ranks as medium-sized. The rearrangement links TRBV5-4 to TRBJ2-7, with 8 positions matching TRBD1. The length of the CDR3 is 15 residues. The germline gives CDR1 SGHNT, CDR2 YYREEE (reference sequence). V trimming: 4 bases; J trimming: 2 bases; junction bases outside the gene matches: 8. Here the CDR3 reads CASSETGGPAYEQYF. In nucleotides, the CDR3 is TGTGCCAGCAGCGAAACAGGGGGACCGGCCTACGAGCAGTACTTC.

V and J are TRBV6-6 and TRBJ1-2; D is possibly TRBD1 (5 bases). The CDR3 has 15 residues. Germline V lookup: CDR1 MNHNY, CDR2 SVGAGI (reference sequence). V dropped 0 bases and J dropped 6 bases, with 14 bases sitting between them. The chain's CDR3 is CASSYSYAGSHGYTF. CDR3 bases: TGTGCCAGCAGTTACTCGTACGCAGGGTCTCATGGCTACACCTTC.

Concerning this clone: Since a far larger clone is one base different, this is likely a read error. The V and J genes are TRBV4-3 and TRBJ2-5; maybe TRBD1 (5 bases). The end of the DNA aligns better with TRBJ2-7, so the J call may be wrong. Germline assignment: CDR1 LGHNA and CDR2 YSLEER. The CDR3 contains 15 residues. The chain's CDR3 is CASSQDSSLSYEQYF. The CDR3 bases are TGCGCCAGTAGCCAAGACAGTTCCCTCTCCTACGAGCAGTACTTC.

The rearrangement links TRBV29-1 to TRBJ1-1; TRBD1 aligns across 10 bases. The ends lost 4 bases at V and 4 bases at J; junction bases unmatched: 3. In germline, CDR1 is SQVTM, CDR2 ANQGSEA. This CDR3 contains 13 residues. The CDR3 DNA reads TGCAGCGTTGTCAGACAGGGGGCCACTGAAGCTTTCTTT. It yields the protein CSVVRQGATEAFF.

The chain employs TRBV19 and TRBJ2-5, with a weak D call TRBD1 (5 bases). Trimming left V 3 bases short and J 7 bases short, with 15 bases between. Germline assignment: CDR1 LNHDA and CDR2 SQIVND (reference sequence). There are 14 residues in the CDR3. CDR3 sequence reads: CASSIAHNRGTQYF. The CDR3 DNA reads TGTGCCAGTAGTATCGCTCACAATAGGGGGACCCAGTACTTC.

This chain connects TRBV5-1 to TRBJ2-2; 9 positions match TRBD1. With V trimmed by 3 bases and J by 3 bases, 6 bases remained unmatched. The CDR3 is made up of 16 amino acids. The germline gives CDR1 SGHRS, CDR2 YFSETQ. The CDR3 spells CASSYGTGYHTGELFF. The CDR3 DNA sequence: TGCGCCAGCAGCTACGGGACAGGGTACCACACCGGGGAGCTGTTTTTT.

This clone appeared a single time. The chain recombines TRBV10-2 with TRBJ2-3, with TRBD2 matching over 13 bases. The length of the CDR3 is 14 residues. Germline assignment: CDR1 WSHSY and CDR2 SAAADI. V lost 7 bases, J lost 7 bases, and 5 bases stayed unmatched. CDR3 sequence reads: CASITSGGVYTQYF. The CDR3 coding sequence is TGCGCCAGCATCACTAGCGGGGGGGTATATACGCAGTATTTT.

The chain uses TRBV29-1 and TRBJ2-7; TRBD1 matches at 8 bases. CDR1 and CDR2 from the germline V gene are SQVTM and ANQGSEA. This CDR3 contains 14 residues. V was clipped by 4 bases and J by 4 bases; unmatched bases: 9. The CDR3 protein is CSVASAGGAYEQYF. In nucleotides, the CDR3 is TGCAGCGTTGCCTCGGCAGGGGGCGCGTACGAGCAGTACTTC.

For this clone: One end of the junction is discordant with germline, which a read error may explain. The chain carries TRBV7-9 and TRBJ1-1; a possible D gene is TRBD1 (5 bases). Germline V gives CDR1 SEHNR, CDR2 FQNEAQ (reference sequence). The CDR3 sequence is 14 residues long. CDR3 amino acids: CASSETGGNAEAFF. The CDR3 region has the DNA TGTGCCAGCAGCGAAACGGGGGGGAACGCTGAAGCTTTCTTT.

By sample share, this clone is medium-sized (0.01 to 0.1%). The chain carries TRBV9 and TRBJ2-3; maybe TRBD1 (5 bases). Per germline, CDR1 SGDLS and CDR2 YYNGEE. The CDR3 spans 17 residues. V was shortened by 3 bases and J by 2 bases, with 19 bases between the two germline ends. The CDR3 bases are TGTGCCAGCAGCGCCCAAACAGGTGATAGTCCCACAGATACGCAGTATTTT. Translation: CASSAQTGDSPTDTQYF.